This T cell receptor (beta chain) was profiled in a study of vaccination effects on CD4 cells after COVID-19. This table comes from immunoSEQ multiplex PCR, and its TCRdb copy is limited to in-frame clones, with some not included. The repertoire holds 40,000 to 60,000 clones, roughly 80% seen once, with 8.6% in the top ten. The culture ran for 10 days, and then CD4+ T cells were isolated. On this clone: The antigen remains undetermined.

Germline assignment: CDR1 SEHNR and CDR2 FQNEAQ (reference sequence). Trimming at V came to 5 bases and at J to 0 bases, leaving 6 bases not matched to a gene. The CDR3 totals 17 residues. V is TRBV7-9 and J is TRBJ2-1; 11 nucleotides agree with TRBD1. The sample consisted of CD4+ T cells from PBMCs cultured without peptide, taken before COVID-19 vaccination. This clonotype was sampled from a human donor who had a prior SARS-CoV-2 infection. CDR3 nucleotides: TGTGCCAGCAGCCGCCGTGGGACAGGGGGCTCCTACAATGAGCAGTTCTTC. Residues: CASSRRGTGGSYNEQFF.